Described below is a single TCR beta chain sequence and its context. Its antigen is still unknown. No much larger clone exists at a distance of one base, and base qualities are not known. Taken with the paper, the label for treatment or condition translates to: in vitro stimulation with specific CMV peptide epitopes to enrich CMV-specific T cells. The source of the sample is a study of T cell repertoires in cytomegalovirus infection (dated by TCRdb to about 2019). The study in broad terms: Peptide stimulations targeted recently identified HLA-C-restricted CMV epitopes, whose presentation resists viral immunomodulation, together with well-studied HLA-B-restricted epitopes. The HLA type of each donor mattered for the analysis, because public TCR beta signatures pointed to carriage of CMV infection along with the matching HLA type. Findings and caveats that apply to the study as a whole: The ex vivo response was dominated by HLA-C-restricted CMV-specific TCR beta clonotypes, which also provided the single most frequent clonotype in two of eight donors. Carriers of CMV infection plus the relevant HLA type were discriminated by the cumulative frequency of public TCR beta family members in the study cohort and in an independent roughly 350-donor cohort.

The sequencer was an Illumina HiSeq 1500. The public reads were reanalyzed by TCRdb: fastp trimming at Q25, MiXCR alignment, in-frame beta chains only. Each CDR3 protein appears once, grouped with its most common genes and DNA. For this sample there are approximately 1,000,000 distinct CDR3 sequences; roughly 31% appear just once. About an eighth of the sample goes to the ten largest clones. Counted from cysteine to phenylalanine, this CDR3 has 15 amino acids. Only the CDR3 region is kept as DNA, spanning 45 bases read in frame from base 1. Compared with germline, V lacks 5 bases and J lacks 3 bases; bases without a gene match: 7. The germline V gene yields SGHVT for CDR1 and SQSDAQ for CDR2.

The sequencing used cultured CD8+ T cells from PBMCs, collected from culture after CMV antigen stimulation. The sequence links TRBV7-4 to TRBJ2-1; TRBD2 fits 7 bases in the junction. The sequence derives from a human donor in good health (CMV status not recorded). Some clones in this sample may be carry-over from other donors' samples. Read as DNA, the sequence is TGTGCCAGCAGCCAGAGCAGCGGGAACTACAATGAGCAGTTCTTC. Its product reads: CASSQSSGNYNEQFF.